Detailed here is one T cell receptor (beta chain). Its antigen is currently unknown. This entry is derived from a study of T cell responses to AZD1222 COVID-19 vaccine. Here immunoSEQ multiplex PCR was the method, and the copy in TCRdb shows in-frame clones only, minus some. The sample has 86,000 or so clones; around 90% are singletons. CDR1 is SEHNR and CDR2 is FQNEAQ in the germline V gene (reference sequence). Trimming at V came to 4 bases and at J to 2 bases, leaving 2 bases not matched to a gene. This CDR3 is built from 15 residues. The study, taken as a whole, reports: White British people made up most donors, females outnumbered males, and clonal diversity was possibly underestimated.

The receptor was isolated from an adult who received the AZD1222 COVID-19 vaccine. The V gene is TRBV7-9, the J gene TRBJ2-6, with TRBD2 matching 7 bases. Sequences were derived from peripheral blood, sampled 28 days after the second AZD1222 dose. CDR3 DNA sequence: TGTGCCAGCAGCTCCCGGGGGGCTGGGGCCAACGTCCTGACTTTC. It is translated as CASSSRGAGANVLTF.